This entry lists 15 T cell receptor beta chains sequenced from one sample in a study of OX40 agonist ivuxolimab in advanced cancers. Data came from immunoSEQ multiplex PCR; TCRdb stores just in-frame clones and leaves some out. This sample has fewer than 200,000 clones, with around 94% found just once. This material consisted of CD4+ or CD8+ T cells sorted from blood, taken in a trial of the OX40 agonist ivuxolimab. Source of these receptors: an adult with an advanced solid tumor such as melanoma, head and neck, liver or kidney cancer.

J is TRBJ2-6 and V is TRBV7-2; D unclear. Germline V CDR1 and CDR2: SGHTA, FQGNSA. The CDR3 has 14 residues. V dropped 6 bases and J dropped 1 base, with 7 bases sitting between them. The CDR3 sequence is CASRIASGANVLTF. The CDR3 bases are TGTGCCAGCAGGATTGCTTCTGGGGCCAACGTCCTGACTTTC.

This chain joins TRBV15 and TRBJ2-1; D call uncertain. There are 13 residues in the CDR3. V lost 0 bases and J lost 9, with 9 bases in between. CDR1 LNHNV and CDR2 YYDKDF come from the germline V gene (reference sequence). CDR3 amino acids: CATSRDSSFEQFF. The CDR3 DNA sequence: TGTGCCACCAGCAGAGATAGCAGCTTTGAGCAGTTCTTC.

This chain links TRBV7-2 with TRBJ1-5; 7 bases agree with TRBD1. Per the germline V gene, CDR1 is SGHTA and CDR2 is FQGNSA. Trimming cost V 1 base and J 2 bases; bases outside gene matches: 11. The CDR3 is 18 residues long. This CDR3 is CASSLGTYGQAGNQPQHF. DNA for the CDR3: TGTGCCAGCAGCTTAGGGACCTATGGACAGGCTGGCAATCAGCCCCAGCATTTT.

The V and J genes are TRBV27 and TRBJ2-7; D gene unclear. Germline CDR1 is MNHEY and CDR2 is SMNVEV (reference sequence). V lost 5 bases and J lost 3, with 11 bases in between. The CDR3 contains 13 residues. This chain's CDR3 is CASSPLPFYEQYF. DNA for the CDR3: TGTGCCAGCAGTCCCCTCCCGTTCTACGAGCAGTACTTC.

This clone was found once. Here the CDR3 DNA reads TGTGCCAGCAGCTTCCGGGACAGATACTCCTACGAGCAGTACTTC. Translated, it gives CASSFRDRYSYEQYF. The J gene is TRBJ2-7, the V gene TRBV5-6; 7 nucleotides match TRBD1. CDR1 and CDR2 from the germline V gene are SGHDT and YYEEEE. V was clipped by 2 bases and J by 0 bases; unmatched bases: 5. CDR3 length: 15 amino acids.

V usage is TRBV2 and J usage is TRBJ1-2; D not resolved. The CDR3 is 13 residues long. Germline CDR1 is SNHLY and CDR2 is FYNNEI. Deletions cut 4 bases from V and 4 bases from J, with 10 bases between. CDR3 in amino acids: CASSAWEAYGYTF. CDR3 nucleotide sequence: TGTGCCAGCAGTGCCTGGGAGGCCTATGGCTACACCTTC.

The rearrangement uses TRBV2 and TRBJ2-3; D not resolved. This CDR3 contains 12 residues. CDR1 is SNHLY and CDR2 is FYNNEI in the germline V gene. V lost 4 bases and J 5 bases, leaving 7 bases between the germline ends. The CDR3 sequence: CASSVLEDTQYF. The CDR3, as DNA: TGTGCCAGCAGTGTTCTTGAAGATACGCAGTATTTT.

V is TRBV2 and J is TRBJ1-4; D is undetermined. V lost 4 bases to trimming and J lost 0 bases, with 0 bases between them. The CDR3 is 12 amino acids. Germline V gives CDR1 SNHLY, CDR2 FYNNEI. DNA of the CDR3: TGTGCCAGCAGTGCAACTAATGAAAAACTGTTTTTT. This translates into CASSATNEKLFF.

This clone was observed once. The chain joins TRBV11-2 to TRBJ2-1; weak D call: TRBD2 (6 bases). The CDR3 contains 13 residues. V dropped 2 bases and J dropped 10 bases, with 12 bases sitting between them. CDR1 SGHAT and CDR2 FQNNGV come from the germline V gene. The DNA of the CDR3 is TGTGCCAGCAGCTTACAGACTAGGGCCGAGCAGTTCTTC. It yields the protein CASSLQTRAEQFF.

The chain is built from TRBV18 and TRBJ1-4; D gene ambiguous. The germline CDR1 and CDR2 sequences are KGHSH and LQKENI. V was shortened by 2 bases and J by 5 bases, with 12 bases between the two germline ends. The CDR3 loop spans 15 amino acids. Here the CDR3 DNA reads TGTGCCAGCTCACCATCCCTACAGATAAATGAAAAACTGTTTTTT. Translating it yields CASSPSLQINEKLFF.

The V and J genes are TRBV5-4 and TRBJ2-3; possible D gene TRBD2, 6 bases. There are 15 residues in the CDR3. V was trimmed by 4 bases and J by 10 bases, leaving 22 bases between them. Looked up from germline, CDR1 is SGHNT and CDR2 is YYREEE (reference sequence). The CDR3 region is CASSTTPGLRMAQYF. The CDR3 region has the DNA TGTGCCAGCAGCACCACTCCGGGACTCCGCATGGCGCAGTATTTT.

V is TRBV27 and J is TRBJ2-7; D is perhaps TRBD2 (6 bases). Trimming took off 7 bases at V and 2 bases at J, with 15 bases between the two ends. Germline V gene sequence: CDR1 MNHEY, CDR2 SMNVEV (reference sequence). The CDR3 runs 14 residues. CDR3 loop: CASTPMGGPYEQYF. As DNA, the CDR3 is TGTGCCAGCACCCCTATGGGGGGTCCCTACGAGCAGTACTTC.

This sequence joins TRBV21-1 and TRBJ2-2; the table gives TRBD1 as D, unverified against the DNA. TRBV21-1 is termed a pseudogene. The CDR3 is 15 residues long. CDR3 bases: TGTGCCAGCAGCAAAGGAGTCAGGGGGTTGGGGGAGCTGTTTTTT. Its protein product is CASSKGVRGLGELFF.

This chain connects TRBV4-3 to TRBJ1-1, with 7 bases fitting TRBD1. Trimming at V came to 4 bases and at J to 4 bases, leaving 12 bases not matched to a gene. CDR3 length: 16 residues. Germline CDR1 is LGHNA and CDR2 is YSLEER. CDR3 in amino acids: CASSPSRQGFSTEAFF. CDR3 sequence (DNA): TGCGCCAGCAGCCCCTCTCGACAGGGCTTCAGCACTGAAGCTTTCTTT.

The gene calls are TRBV27 and TRBJ1-2, with unresolved D. Trimming shortened V by 5 bases and J by 7 bases, and 11 bases separated the two germline ends. Germline V gene data show CDR1 as MNHEY and CDR2 as SMNVEV (reference sequence). The CDR3 spans 12 residues. The CDR3 reads CASSPRTGGYTF. CDR3 DNA: TGTGCCAGCAGTCCCCGGACGGGTGGCTACACCTTC.